Included here is one T cell receptor beta chain sequence, with context. The data originate from a study of T cells in Graves' hyperthyroidism and ophthalmopathy. CDR1 MNHNS and CDR2 SASEGT come from the germline V gene. Losses at the gene ends were 5 bases for V and 6 bases for J; bases not matched to a gene: 7. There are 15 residues in the CDR3. RNA transcripts served as the template for amplifying TCR beta CDR3 regions. RT-PCR in the first round (using the HTBI primer set) targeted the TCR CDR3. TCRdb redid the calling of the multiplex PCR reads with MiXCR, one entry per CDR3 protein. The sample lists about 300,000 distinct CDR3 sequences; 13% were seen once. Recently diagnosed hyperthyroidism of less than 2 months' duration affected patients aged 18 to 65.

Sequenced sample: blood. This clonotype was sampled from a woman aged 25-40 years with Graves' hyperthyroidism that later progressed to Graves' ophthalmopathy. The chain uses TRBV6-1 and TRBJ2-3; 11 bases are shared with TRBD2. The CDR3 spells CASSPLAGVLDTQYF. CDR3 in DNA: TGTGCCAGCAGTCCACTAGCGGGAGTTCTGGATACGCAGTATTTT.